This T cell receptor (beta chain) was retrieved from a study of hypomethylating agent response in myelodysplastic syndrome. Points from the study as a whole: Novel MDS antigen recognition by shared GLIPH2 clusters is possible but unvalidated. This small study analyzed only about eleven patients. More novel clonotypes appeared in responders; more contracted clonotypes appeared in non-responders after treatment.

Germline-derived CDR1 and CDR2 are WNHNN and SYGVQD (reference sequence). The junction had 8 bases not matched to a gene; V was cut back by 8 bases and J by 6 bases. CDR3 length: 13 amino acids. The table came from immunoSEQ multiplex PCR; TCRdb's copy has only in-frame clones and leaves some out. The sample yields about 1,300 clones, 84% seen once. About this clone: The antigen is not known.

The analysis used unsorted bulk bone marrow, not T-cell subsets. V gene TRBV10-1 combines with J gene TRBJ2-7; 9 bases are shared with TRBD1. This receptor was obtained from a human donor with myelodysplastic syndrome. Sequences were derived from bone marrow, sampled before or after starting hypomethylating agent treatment for myelodysplastic syndrome (not recorded which). For the CDR3, the DNA is TGCGCCAGCCCCCCGGGACAGGGTTCCGAGCAGTACTTC. Amino acid sequence: CASPPGQGSEQYF.